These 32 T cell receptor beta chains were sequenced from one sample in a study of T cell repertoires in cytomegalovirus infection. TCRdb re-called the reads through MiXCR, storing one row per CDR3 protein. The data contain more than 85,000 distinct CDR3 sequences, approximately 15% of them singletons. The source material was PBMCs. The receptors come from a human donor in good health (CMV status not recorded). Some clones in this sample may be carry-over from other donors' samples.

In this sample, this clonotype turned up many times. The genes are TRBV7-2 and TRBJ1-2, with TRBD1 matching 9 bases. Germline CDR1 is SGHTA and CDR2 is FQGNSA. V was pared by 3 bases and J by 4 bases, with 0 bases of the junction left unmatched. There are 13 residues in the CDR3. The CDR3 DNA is TGTGCCAGCAGCTTGACAGGGGGCTATGGCTACACCTTC. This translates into CASSLTGGYGYTF.

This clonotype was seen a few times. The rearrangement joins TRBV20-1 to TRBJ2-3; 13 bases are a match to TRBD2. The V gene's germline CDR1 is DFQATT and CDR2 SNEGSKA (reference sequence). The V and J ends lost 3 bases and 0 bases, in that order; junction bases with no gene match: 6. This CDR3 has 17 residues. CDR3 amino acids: CSASAGGLAGSTDTQYF. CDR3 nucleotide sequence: TGCAGTGCTAGCGCGGGGGGACTAGCGGGGAGCACAGATACGCAGTATTTT.

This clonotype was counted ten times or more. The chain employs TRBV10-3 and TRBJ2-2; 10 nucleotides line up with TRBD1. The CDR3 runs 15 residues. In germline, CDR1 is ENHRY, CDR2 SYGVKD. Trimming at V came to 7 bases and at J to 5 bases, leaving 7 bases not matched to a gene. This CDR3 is CAIKKTGGLTGELFF. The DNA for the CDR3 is TGTGCCATCAAAAAGACAGGGGGCCTAACCGGGGAGCTGTTTTTT.

CDR3 residues: CSASGRDRGQDTQYF. CDR3 nucleotides: TGCAGTGCTAGTGGCCGGGACAGGGGGCAAGATACGCAGTATTTT. The chain couples TRBV20-1 to TRBJ2-3, with TRBD1 matching over 12 bases. Germline-derived CDR1 and CDR2 are DFQATT and SNEGSKA (reference sequence). Unmatched junction bases numbered 6, after V lost 3 bases and J lost 5 bases. This CDR3 has 15 residues.

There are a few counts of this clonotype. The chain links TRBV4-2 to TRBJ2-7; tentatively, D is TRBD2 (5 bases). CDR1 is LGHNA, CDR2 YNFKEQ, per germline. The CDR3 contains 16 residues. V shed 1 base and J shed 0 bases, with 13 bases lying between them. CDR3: CASSQGPRESSYEQYF. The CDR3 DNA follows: TGTGCCAGCAGCCAAGGACCCCGGGAAAGCTCCTACGAGCAGTACTTC.

The CDR3 DNA follows: TGTGCCAGCAGCGGCTTTCAGGGGAGCTCTGGAAACACCATATATTTT. Its protein is CASSGFQGSSGNTIYF. The rearrangement uses TRBV2 and TRBJ1-3; D perhaps matches TRBD1 (6 bases). Germline-derived CDR1 and CDR2 are SNHLY and FYNNEI. Trimming removed 6 bases from V and 0 bases from J, with 15 bases in between. This CDR3 is 16 amino acids long.

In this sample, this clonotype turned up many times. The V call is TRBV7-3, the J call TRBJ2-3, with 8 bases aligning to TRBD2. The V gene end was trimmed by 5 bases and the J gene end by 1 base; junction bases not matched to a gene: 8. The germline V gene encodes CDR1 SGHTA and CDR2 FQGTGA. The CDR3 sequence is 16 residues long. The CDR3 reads CASSAWAGRGTDTQYF. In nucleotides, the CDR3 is TGTGCCAGCAGCGCTTGGGCCGGGAGGGGCACAGATACGCAGTATTTT.

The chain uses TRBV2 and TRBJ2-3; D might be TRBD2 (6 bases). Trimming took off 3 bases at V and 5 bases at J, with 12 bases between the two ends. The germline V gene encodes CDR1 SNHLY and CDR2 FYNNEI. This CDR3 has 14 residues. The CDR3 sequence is CASSDGSPEDTQYF. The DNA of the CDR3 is TGTGCCAGCAGTGACGGGAGCCCCGAAGATACGCAGTATTTT.

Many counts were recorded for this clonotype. The CDR3 loop reads CASSLESGAVPYEQYF. CDR3 sequence (DNA): TGTGCCAGCAGCTTAGAGAGCGGGGCGGTCCCCTACGAGCAGTACTTC. This chain uses TRBV7-2 with TRBJ2-7; the match to TRBD2 covers 7 bases. Germline lookup yields CDR1 SGHTA and CDR2 FQGNSA. The trim removed 1 base at V and 2 bases at J, leaving 8 bases unmatched. CDR3 size: 16 residues.

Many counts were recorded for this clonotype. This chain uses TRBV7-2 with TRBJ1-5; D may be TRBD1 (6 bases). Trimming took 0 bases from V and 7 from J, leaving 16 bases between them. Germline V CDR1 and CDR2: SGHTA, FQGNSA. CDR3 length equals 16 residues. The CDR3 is CASSLATGAREQPQHF. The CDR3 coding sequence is TGTGCCAGCAGCTTAGCGACAGGAGCTAGGGAACAGCCCCAGCATTTT.

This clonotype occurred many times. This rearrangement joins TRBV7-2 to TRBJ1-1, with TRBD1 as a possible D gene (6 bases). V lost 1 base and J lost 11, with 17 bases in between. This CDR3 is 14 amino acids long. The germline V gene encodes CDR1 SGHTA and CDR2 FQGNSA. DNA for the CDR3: TGTGCCAGCAGCTTAGGCTCGATCGGGGGGCCGGCTTTCTTT. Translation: CASSLGSIGGPAFF. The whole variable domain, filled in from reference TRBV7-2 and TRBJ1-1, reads GAGVSQSPSNKVTEKGKDVELRCDPISGHTALYWYRQSLGQGLEFLIYFQGNSAPDKSGLPSDRFSAERTGGSVSTLTIQRTQQEDSAVYLCASSLGSIGGPAFFGQGTRLTVV.

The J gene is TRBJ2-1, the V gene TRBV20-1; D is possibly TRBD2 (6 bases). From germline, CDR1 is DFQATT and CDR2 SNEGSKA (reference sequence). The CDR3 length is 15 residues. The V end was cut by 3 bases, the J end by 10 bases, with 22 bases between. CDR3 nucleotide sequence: TGCAGTGCTAGCCGGAAGCGGGTCCTCGGGGAAGAGCAGTTCTTC. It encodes CSASRKRVLGEEQFF.

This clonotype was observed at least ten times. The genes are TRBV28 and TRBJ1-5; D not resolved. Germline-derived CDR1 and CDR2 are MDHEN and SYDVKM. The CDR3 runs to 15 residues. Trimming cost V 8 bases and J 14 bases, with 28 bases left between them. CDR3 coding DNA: TGTGCCAGCCTCACTAACTACCGGGGTCCCGGAATAGAGCATTTT. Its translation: CASLTNYRGPGIEHF. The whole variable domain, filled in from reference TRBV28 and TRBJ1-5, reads DVKVTQSSRYLVKRTGEKVFLECVQDMDHENMFWYRQDPGLGLRLIYFSYDVKMKEKGDIPEGYSVSREKKERFSLILESASTNQTSMYLCASLTNYRGPGIEHFGDGTRLSIL.

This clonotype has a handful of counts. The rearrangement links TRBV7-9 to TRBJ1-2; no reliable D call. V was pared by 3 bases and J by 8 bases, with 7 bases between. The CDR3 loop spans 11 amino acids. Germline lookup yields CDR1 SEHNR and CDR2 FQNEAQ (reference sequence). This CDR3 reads CASSFETGYTF. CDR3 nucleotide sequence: TGTGCCAGCAGCTTTGAGACCGGCTACACCTTC.

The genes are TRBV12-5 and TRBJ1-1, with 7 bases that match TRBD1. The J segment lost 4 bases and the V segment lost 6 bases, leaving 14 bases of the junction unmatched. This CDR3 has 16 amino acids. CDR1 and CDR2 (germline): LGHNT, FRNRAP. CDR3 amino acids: CASGRNRGPLSTEAFF. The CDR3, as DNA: TGTGCTAGTGGCCGGAACAGGGGTCCCCTCTCCACTGAAGCTTTCTTT.

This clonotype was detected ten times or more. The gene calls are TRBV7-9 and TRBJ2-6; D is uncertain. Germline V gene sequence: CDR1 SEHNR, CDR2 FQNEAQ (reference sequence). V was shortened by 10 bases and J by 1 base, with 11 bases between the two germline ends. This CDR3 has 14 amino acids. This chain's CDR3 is CATGAASGANVLTF. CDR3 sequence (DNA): TGTGCCACAGGAGCTGCTTCTGGGGCCAACGTCCTGACTTTC.

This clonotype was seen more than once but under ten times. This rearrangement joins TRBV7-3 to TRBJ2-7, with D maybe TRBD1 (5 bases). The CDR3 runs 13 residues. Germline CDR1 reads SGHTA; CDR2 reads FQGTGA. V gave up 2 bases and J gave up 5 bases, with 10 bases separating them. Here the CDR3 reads CASSLHQGNEQYF. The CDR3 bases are TGTGCCAGCAGCTTACACCAGGGTAACGAGCAGTACTTC.

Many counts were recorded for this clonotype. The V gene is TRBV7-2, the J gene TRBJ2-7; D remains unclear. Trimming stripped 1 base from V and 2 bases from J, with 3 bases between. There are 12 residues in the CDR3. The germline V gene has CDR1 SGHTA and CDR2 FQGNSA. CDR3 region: CASSLVAYEQYF. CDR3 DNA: TGTGCCAGCAGCTTAGTGGCCTACGAGCAGTACTTC.

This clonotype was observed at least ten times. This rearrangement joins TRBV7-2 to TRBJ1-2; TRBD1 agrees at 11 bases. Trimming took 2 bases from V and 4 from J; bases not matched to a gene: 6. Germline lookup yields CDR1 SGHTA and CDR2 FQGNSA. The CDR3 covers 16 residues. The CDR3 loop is CASSLWGQGESYGYTF. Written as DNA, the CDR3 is TGTGCCAGCAGCTTATGGGGACAGGGGGAAAGCTATGGCTACACCTTC.

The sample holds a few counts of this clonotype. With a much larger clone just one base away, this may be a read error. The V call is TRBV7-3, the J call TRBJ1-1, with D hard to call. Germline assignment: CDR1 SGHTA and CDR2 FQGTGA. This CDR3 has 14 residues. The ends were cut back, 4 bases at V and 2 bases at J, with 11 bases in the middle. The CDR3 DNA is TGTGCCAGCAGCTCAGATGACGTCAACACTGAAGCTTTCTTT. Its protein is CASSSDDVNTEAFF.

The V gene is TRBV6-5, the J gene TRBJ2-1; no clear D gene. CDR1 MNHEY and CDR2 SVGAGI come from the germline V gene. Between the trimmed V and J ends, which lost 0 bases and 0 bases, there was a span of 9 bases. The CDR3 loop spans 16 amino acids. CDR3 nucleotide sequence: TGTGCCAGCAGTTACTCACTCCTCAGCTCCTACAATGAGCAGTTCTTC. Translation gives CASSYSLLSSYNEQFF.

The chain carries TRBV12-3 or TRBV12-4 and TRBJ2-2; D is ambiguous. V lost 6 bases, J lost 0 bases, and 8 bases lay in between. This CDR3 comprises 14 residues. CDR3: CASSRYTNTGELFF. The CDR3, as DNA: TGTGCCAGCAGCAGATATACGAACACCGGGGAGCTGTTTTTT.

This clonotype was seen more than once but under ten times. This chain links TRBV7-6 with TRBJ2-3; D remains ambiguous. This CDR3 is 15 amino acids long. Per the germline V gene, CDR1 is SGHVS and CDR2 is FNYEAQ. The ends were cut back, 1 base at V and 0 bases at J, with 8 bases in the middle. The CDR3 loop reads CASSLVNPSTDTQYF. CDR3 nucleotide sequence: TGTGCCAGCAGCTTAGTGAACCCTAGCACAGATACGCAGTATTTT.

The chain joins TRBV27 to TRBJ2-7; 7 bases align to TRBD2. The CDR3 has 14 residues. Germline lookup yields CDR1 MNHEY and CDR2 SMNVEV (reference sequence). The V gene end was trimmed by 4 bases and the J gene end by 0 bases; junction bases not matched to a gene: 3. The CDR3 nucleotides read TGTGCCAGCAGTTCGCGGGGGACCTCCTACGAGCAGTACTTC. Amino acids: CASSSRGTSYEQYF.

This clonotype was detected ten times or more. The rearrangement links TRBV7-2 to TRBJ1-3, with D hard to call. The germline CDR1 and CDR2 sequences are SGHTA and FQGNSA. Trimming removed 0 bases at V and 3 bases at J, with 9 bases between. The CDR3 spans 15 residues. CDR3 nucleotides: TGTGCCAGCAGCTTAGCGGCTACACTTGGAAACACCATATATTTT. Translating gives CASSLAATLGNTIYF. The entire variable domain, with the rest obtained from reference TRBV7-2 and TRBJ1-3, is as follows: GAGVSQSPSNKVTEKGKDVELRCDPISGHTALYWYRQSLGQGLEFLIYFQGNSAPDKSGLPSDRFSAERTGGSVSTLTIQRTQQEDSAVYLCASSLAATLGNTIYFGEGSWLTVV.

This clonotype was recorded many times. CDR3: CASSSMGTNQPQHF. Written as DNA, the CDR3 is TGTGCCAGCAGCTCCATGGGAACCAATCAGCCCCAGCATTTT. The V and J genes are TRBV7-2 and TRBJ1-5; the D is unclear. Trimming left V 4 bases short and J 3 bases short, with 10 bases between. Per the germline V gene, CDR1 is SGHTA and CDR2 is FQGNSA. This CDR3 is built from 14 residues.

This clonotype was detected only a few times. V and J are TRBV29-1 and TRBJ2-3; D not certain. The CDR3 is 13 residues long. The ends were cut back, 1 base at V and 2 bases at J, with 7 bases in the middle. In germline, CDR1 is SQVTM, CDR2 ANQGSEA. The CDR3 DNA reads TGCAGCGTTGAAGGGACGGCCACAGATACGCAGTATTTT. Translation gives CSVEGTATDTQYF.

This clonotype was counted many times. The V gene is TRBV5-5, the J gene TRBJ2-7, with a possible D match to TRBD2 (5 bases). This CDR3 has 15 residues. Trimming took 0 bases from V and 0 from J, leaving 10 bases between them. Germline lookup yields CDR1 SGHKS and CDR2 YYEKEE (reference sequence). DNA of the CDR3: TGTGCCAGCAGCTTGGACGGGATATTCTCCTACGAGCAGTACTTC. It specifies CASSLDGIFSYEQYF.

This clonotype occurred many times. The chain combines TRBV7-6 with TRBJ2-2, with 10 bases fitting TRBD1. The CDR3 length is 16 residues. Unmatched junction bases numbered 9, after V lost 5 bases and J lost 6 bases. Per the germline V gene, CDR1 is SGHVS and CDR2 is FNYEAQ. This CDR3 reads CASSLRQGARAGELFF. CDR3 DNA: TGTGCCAGCAGCCTCCGACAGGGGGCGAGAGCCGGGGAGCTGTTTTTT.

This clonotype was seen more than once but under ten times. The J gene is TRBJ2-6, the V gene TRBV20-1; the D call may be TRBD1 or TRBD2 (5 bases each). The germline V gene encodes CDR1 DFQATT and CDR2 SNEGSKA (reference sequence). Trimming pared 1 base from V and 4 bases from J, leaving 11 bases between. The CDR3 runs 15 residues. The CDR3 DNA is TGCAGTGCTAGAGTTGGGGGTACCGGGGCCAACGTCCTGACTTTC. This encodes CSARVGGTGANVLTF.

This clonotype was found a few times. This CDR3 is CSAKGQGSTEAFF. The CDR3 region has the DNA TGCAGCGCAAAAGGACAGGGCAGCACTGAAGCTTTCTTT. The rearrangement uses TRBV29-1 and TRBJ1-1, with 8 bases matching TRBD1. The CDR3 has 13 residues. V lost 7 bases and J lost 4; bases outside the gene matches: 8. Germline V gene lookup returns CDR1 SQVTM and CDR2 ANQGSEA. Based on the CDR3 plus reference TRBV29-1 and TRBJ1-1, the full variable domain is SAVISQKPSRDICQRGTSLTIQCQVDSQVTMMFWYRQQPGQSLTLIATANQGSEATYESGFVIDKFPISRPNLTFSTLTVSNMSPEDSSIYLCSAKGQGSTEAFFGQGTRLTVV.

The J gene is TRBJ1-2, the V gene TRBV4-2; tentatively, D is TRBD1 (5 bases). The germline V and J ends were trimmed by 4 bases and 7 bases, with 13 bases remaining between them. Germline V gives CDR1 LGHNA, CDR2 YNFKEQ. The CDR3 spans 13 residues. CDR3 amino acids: CASSPLGRGGYTF. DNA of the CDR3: TGTGCCAGCAGCCCTTTGGGGAGGGGTGGCTACACCTTC.